This T cell receptor beta chain appears in the sequencing data of a study of cytomegalovirus exposure and HLA in healthy donors. General study findings and limits: The listing of about 150 TCR beta chains classed them as cytomegalovirus-associated.

This clone was seen more than once but under ten times. Its specificity is unknown. The PCR was carried out with 60 Vbeta primers and 13 Jbeta primers. Using immunoSEQ multiplex PCR, the repertoire was profiled, and TCRdb retains in-frame clones only, with some absent. The table has approximately 170,000 clones, over 70% seen once. V was shortened by 4 bases and J by 3 bases, with 24 bases between the two germline ends. The CDR3 is 18 residues long. Germline V gene lookup returns CDR1 LNHDA and CDR2 SQIVND (reference sequence). This receptor was taken from a woman aged 40-49 years in good health and CMV-seropositive. Sequencing was done on a sample of PBMCs. The rearrangement joins TRBV19 to TRBJ1-1; D is possibly TRBD1 (5 bases). The CDR3: CASSKYLPGSFLYTEAFF. The CDR3 bases are TGTGCCAGTAGTAAATACCTGCCAGGGTCATTTCTCTACACTGAAGCTTTCTTT. The whole variable domain, remainder taken from reference TRBV19 and TRBJ1-1, is DGGITQSPKYLFRKEGQNVTLSCEQNLNHDAMYWYRQDPGQGLRLIYYSQIVNDFQKGDIAEGYSVSREKKESFPLTVTSAQKNPTAFYLCASSKYLPGSFLYTEAFFGQGTRLTVV.